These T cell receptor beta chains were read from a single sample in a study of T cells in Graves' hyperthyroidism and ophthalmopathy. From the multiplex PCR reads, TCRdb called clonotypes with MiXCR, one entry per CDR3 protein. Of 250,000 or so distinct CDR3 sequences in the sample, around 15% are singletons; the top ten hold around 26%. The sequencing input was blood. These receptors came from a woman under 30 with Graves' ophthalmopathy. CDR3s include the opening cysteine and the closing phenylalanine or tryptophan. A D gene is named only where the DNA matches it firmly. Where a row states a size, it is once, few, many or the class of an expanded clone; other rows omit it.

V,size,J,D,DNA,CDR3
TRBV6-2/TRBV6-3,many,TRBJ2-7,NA,TGTGCCAGCAGTTACGGTGCAGGGGTAACCTACGAGCAGTACTTC,CASSYGAGVTYEQYF
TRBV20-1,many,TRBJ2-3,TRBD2,TGCAGTGCTAGAGTTTATGCGGGAGCCCGGGATACGCAGTATTTT,CSARVYAGARDTQYF
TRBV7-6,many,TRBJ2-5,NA,TGTGCCAGCAGCTTAGTAGTAGCGGCCCTCCAAGAGACCCAGTACTTC,CASSLVVAALQETQYF
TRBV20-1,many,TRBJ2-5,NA,TGCAGTGCTAGAGGTACAGATGTACAGCCTCAAGAGACCCAGTACTTC,CSARGTDVQPQETQYF
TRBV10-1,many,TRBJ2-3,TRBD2,TGCGCCAGCAGCCCCGACGGGACTAGCGCAGATACGCAGTATTTT,CASSPDGTSADTQYF
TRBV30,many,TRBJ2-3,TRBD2,TGTGCCTGGAGTCGACTAGCGGGGGGGGGCACAGATACGCAGTATTTT,CAWSRLAGGGTDTQYF
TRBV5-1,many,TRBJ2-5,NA,TGCGCCACTCGCACCCCCTTACCGCAAGAGACCCAGTACTTC,CATRTPLPQETQYF
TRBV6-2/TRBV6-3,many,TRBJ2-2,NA,TGTGCCAGCAGTTACTCGTCCACCGAGGATTACAACACCGGGGAGCTGTTTTTT,CASSYSSTEDYNTGELFF
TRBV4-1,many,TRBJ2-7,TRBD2,TGCGCCAGCAGCCCCGGGGGACTAGCGGGTTCATACGAGCAGTACTTC,CASSPGGLAGSYEQYF
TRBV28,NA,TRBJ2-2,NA,TGTGCCAGCAGTACCCGAGTAGGGGGGGCCGGGGAGCTGTTTTTT,CASSTRVGGAGELFF
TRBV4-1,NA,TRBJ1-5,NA,TGCGCCAGCAGCCAAGATGTCGGGGTTCAGCCCCAGCATTTT,CASSQDVGVQPQHF
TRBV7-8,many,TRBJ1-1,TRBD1,TGTGCCAGCAGCTTAAGGCAGGGGGTAGGTCCTGAAGCTTTCTTT,CASSLRQGVGPEAFF
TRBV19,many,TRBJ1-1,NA,TGTGCCAGTAGTACGCGACTTGGGGGGAATGAAGCTTTCTTT,CASSTRLGGNEAFF
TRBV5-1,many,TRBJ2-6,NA,TGCGCCAGCAGCTTGCCCAGCGGCTCTGGGGCCAACGTCCTGACTTTC,CASSLPSGSGANVLTF
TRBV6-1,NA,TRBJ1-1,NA,TGTGCCAGCAGTGGGGGGACGGCTGTGAACACTGAAGCTTTCTTT,CASSGGTAVNTEAFF
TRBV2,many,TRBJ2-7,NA,TGTGCCAGCAGTGATTGGACGGCCGGCGGAGAGCAGTACTTC,CASSDWTAGGEQYF
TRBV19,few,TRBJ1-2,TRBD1,TGTGCCAGTACCCCGACAGGGGCTAACTATGGCTACACCTTC,CASTPTGANYGYTF
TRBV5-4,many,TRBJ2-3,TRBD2,TGTGCCAGCAGCTTGGCCACGATACTTAGCGGGGGGGCCGTGGATACAGATACGCAGTATTTT,CASSLATILSGGAVDTDTQYF
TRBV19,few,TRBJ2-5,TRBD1,TGTGCCAGTAGCGGGACAGGGGTCCAAGAGACCCAGTACTTC,CASSGTGVQETQYF
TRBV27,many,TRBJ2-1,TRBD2,TGTGCCAGCAGTGTAAGCGGGAGCTCCTACAATGAGCAGTTCTTC,CASSVSGSSYNEQFF
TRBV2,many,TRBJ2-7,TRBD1,TGTGCCAGCGGGGGACAGGGGGCATACGAGCAGTACTTC,CASGGQGAYEQYF
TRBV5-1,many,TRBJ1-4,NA,TGCGCCAGCAGCTTGGCGGCAGGATCGTCGGAAAAACTGTTTTTT,CASSLAAGSSEKLFF
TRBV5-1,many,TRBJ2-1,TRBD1,TGCGCCAGCAGCTTAGTTCCGGGACAGGGAGGGGATGAGCAGTTCTTC,CASSLVPGQGGDEQFF
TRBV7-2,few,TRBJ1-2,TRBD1,TGTGCCAGCAGCCCGAAGACAGGGAGCGGCTATGGCTACACCTTC,CASSPKTGSGYGYTF
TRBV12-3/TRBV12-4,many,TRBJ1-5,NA,TGTGCCAGCAGTTTGGCGTCTCTTAATCAGCCCCAGCATTTT,CASSLASLNQPQHF
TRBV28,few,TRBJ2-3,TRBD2,TGTGCCAGCAACCCAACGGTGAGGACTAGCGGGGGGGCTGCAGATACGCAGTATTTT,CASNPTVRTSGGAADTQYF
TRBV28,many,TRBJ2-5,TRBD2,TGTGCCAGCAGCACGACTAGCGGGAGTAGAGAGACCCAGTACTTC,CASSTTSGSRETQYF
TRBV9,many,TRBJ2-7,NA,TGTGCCAGCAGCGTTGGGGGGAAGCCCACCTACGAGCAGTACTTC,CASSVGGKPTYEQYF
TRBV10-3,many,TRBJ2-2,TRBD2,TGTGCCACGACCGGGACTAGCGGTACCGGGGAGCTGTTTTTT,CATTGTSGTGELFF
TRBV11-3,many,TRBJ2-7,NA,TGTGCCAGCAGCTCCCGGGACGAAGACTACGAGCAGTACTTC,CASSSRDEDYEQYF
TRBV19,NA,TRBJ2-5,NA,TGTGCCAGTAGTATTTATGGTGGAGGGACCCAGTACTTC,CASSIYGGGTQYF
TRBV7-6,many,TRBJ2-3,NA,TGTGCCAGCAGCTTAGATGGGCTACCGACGCAGGGAACGACGCAGTATTTT,CASSLDGLPTQGTTQYF
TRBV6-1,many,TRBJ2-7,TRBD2,TGTGCCAGCACCGGGCGGGGGGGCTTGAAGGACGAGCAGTACTTC,CASTGRGGLKDEQYF
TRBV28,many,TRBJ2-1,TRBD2,TGTGCCAGCAGATCTAGACTAGCGGGGAATGTCTACAATGAGCAGTTCTTC,CASRSRLAGNVYNEQFF
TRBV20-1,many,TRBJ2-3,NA,TGCAGTGCTAGATTAAGCACAGATACGCAGTATTTT,CSARLSTDTQYF
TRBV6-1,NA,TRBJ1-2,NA,TGTGCCAGCAGTGCTAGCCCGGGGCTCTGGAACTATGGCTACACCTTC,CASSASPGLWNYGYTF
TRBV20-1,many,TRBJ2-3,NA,TGCAGTGCTAGGACAGGGAGGACTACGCAGTATTTT,CSARTGRTTQYF
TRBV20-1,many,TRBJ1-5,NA,TGCAGTGCTACAGGCGATAGCAATCAGCCCCAGCATTTT,CSATGDSNQPQHF
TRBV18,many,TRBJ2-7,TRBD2,TGTGCCAGCTCAACTAGCGGGAGTCCCTACGAGCAGTACTTC,CASSTSGSPYEQYF
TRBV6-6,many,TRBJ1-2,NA,TGTGCCAGCAGTTACTCAAGAGGTAGCTATGGCTACACCTTC,CASSYSRGSYGYTF
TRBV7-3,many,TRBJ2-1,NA,TGTGCCAGCAGCTTAACGGGGATAGCGGCCAGGACCTACAATGAGCAGTTCTTC,CASSLTGIAARTYNEQFF
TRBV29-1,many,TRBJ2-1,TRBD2,TGCAGCGTCGAACCCCTACTAGCGGGAGGCTACAATGAGCAGTTCTTC,CSVEPLLAGGYNEQFF
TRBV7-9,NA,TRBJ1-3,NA,TGTGCCAGCAGCTTAGAGTCCGGCAGAGGTAGAAACACCATATATTTT,CASSLESGRGRNTIYF
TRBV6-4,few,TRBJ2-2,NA,TGTGCCAGCAGCGCGGGACACAACACCGGGGAGCTGTTTTTT,CASSAGHNTGELFF
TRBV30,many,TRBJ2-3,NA,TGTGCCTGGAGTCTTCTCGGACCGGCAGATACGCAGTATTTT,CAWSLLGPADTQYF
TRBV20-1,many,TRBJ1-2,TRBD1,TGCAGTGCTAGTTCCGGGACAGGGGGCGGCTATGGCTACACCTTC,CSASSGTGGGYGYTF
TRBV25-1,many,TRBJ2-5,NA,TGTGCCAGCAGTGACCCCAGGCATGTCCAAGAGACCCAGTACTTC,CASSDPRHVQETQYF
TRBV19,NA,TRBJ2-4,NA,TGTGCCAGTAGTATCCCAGGCCGCTCGGGGGCCAAAAACATTCAGTACTTC,CASSIPGRSGAKNIQYF
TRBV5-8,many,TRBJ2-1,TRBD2,TGTGCCAGCAGCGTGGGACTAGCGGGAGTCAATGAGCAGTTCTTC,CASSVGLAGVNEQFF